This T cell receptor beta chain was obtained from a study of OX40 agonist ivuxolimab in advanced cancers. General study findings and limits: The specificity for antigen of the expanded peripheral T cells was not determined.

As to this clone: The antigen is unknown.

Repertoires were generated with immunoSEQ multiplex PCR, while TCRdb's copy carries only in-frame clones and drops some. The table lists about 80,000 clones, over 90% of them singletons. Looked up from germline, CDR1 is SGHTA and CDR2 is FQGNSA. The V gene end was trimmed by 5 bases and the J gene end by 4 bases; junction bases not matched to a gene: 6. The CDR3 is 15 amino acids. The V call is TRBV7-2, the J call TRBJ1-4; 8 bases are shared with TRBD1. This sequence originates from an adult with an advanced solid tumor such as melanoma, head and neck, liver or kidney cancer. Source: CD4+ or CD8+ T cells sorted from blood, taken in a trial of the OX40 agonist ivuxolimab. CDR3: CASSVDRGHNEKLFF. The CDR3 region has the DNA TGTGCCAGCAGCGTCGACAGGGGACATAATGAAAAACTGTTTTTT.